This TCR beta chain was obtained from a study of Tregs in tolerant kidney transplant recipients. Whole-study findings and limits: Findings come from small patient numbers and require larger validation.

With respect to this clone: What it recognizes is unknown.

With 3 bases removed from V and 2 bases from J, the gap between germline ends came to 10 bases. Germline CDR1 is KGHSH and CDR2 is LQKENI. The CDR3 length is 14 residues. Method: immunoSEQ multiplex PCR; TCRdb's copy keeps in-frame clones and lacks some. The repertoire has tens of thousands of clones, over 70% of them found once; the top ten carry about 5.5%. Unstimulated Tregs (CD4+CD25+CD127-) and CD4+CD25- non-Tregs were sorted from PBMCs. The receptor was isolated from a human donor in good health. The chain couples TRBV18 to TRBJ1-2, with TRBD1 as a possible D gene (6 bases). Sequences were obtained from CD4+ T cells from blood. In DNA, the CDR3 is TGTGCCAGCTCACCGGCAGGACAGAACTATGGCTACACCTTC. Translated, it gives CASSPAGQNYGYTF.